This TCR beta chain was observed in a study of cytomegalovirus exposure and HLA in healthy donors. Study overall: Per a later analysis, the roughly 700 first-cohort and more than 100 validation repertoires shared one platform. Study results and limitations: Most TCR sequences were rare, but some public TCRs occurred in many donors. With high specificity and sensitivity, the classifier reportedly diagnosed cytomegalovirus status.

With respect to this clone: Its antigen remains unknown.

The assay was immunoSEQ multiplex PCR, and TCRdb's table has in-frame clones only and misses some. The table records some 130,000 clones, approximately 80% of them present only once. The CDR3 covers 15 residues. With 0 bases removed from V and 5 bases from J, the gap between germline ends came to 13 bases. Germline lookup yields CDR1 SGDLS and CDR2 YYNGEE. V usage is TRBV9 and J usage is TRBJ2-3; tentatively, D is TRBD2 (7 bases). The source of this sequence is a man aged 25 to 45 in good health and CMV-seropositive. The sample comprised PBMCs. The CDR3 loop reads CASSVGEGGLDTQYF. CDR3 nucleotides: TGTGCCAGCAGCGTAGGGGAGGGGGGGCTAGATACGCAGTATTTT.